This TCR beta chain is from a study of early T cells in non-severe SARS-CoV-2 infection. There are 14 residues in the CDR3. Per germline, CDR1 LNHNV and CDR2 YYDKDF (reference sequence). The ends were cut back, 5 bases at V and 0 bases at J, with 11 bases in the middle. The protocol attached unique molecular identifiers to individual cDNA molecules. MiXCR, applied by TCRdb to the 5' RACE reads, yields one record per CDR3 protein. Of tens of thousands of distinct CDR3 sequences in the sample, approximately 9.7% were seen once. The rearrangement joins TRBV15 to TRBJ2-7, with no clear D. The origin of this receptor is an adult who was a healthcare worker with PCR-confirmed SARS-CoV-2 infection or an uninfected control (not recorded which). The specimen sequenced was whole blood. The CDR3 bases are TGTGCCACCAGCCCTCCGGGCACCTCCTACGAGCAGTACTTC. This sequence encodes CATSPPGTSYEQYF.